This is a list of T cell receptor beta chains from one sample in a study of blood T cell repertoires in COVID-19. The assay was immunoSEQ multiplex PCR, and TCRdb's table has in-frame clones only and misses some. The sample has roughly 360,000 clones; more than 75% are singletons. The sequenced sample was peripheral blood. The receptors shown here come from a human donor with acute or convalescent COVID-19. The donor label of this sample is uncertain. CDR3s include the opening cysteine and the closing phenylalanine or tryptophan. The order of the fields is D gene, J gene, clone size, V gene, CDR3 protein, CDR3 DNA. The D gene is left open where the match is weak. The listing skips clone size in some rows; elsewhere it reads once, few, many or a size class.

D: TRBD1
J: TRBJ2-7
size: NA
V: TRBV2
CDR3: CASRRQGTSYEQYF
DNA: TGTGCCAGCAGAAGACAGGGGACCTCCTACGAGCAGTACTTC

D: NA
J: TRBJ1-1
size: NA
V: TRBV7-2
CDR3: CASSLGQVTEAFF
DNA: TGTGCCAGCAGCTTGGGCCAAGTCACTGAAGCTTTCTTT

D: TRBD1
J: TRBJ2-7
size: NA
V: TRBV6-2/TRBV6-3
CDR3: CASSTLPGQGGLYEQYF
DNA: TGTGCCAGCAGCACTCTCCCGGGACAGGGGGGGCTCTACGAGCAGTACTTC

D: NA
J: TRBJ2-5
size: NA
V: TRBV6-5
CDR3: CASSRDGGGGETQYF
DNA: TGTGCCAGCAGCCGAGACGGGGGAGGAGGAGAGACCCAGTACTTC

D: TRBD2
J: TRBJ2-1
size: few
V: TRBV5-6
CDR3: CASSWGLVSYNEQFF
DNA: TGTGCCAGCAGCTGGGGACTAGTGTCCTACAATGAGCAGTTCTTC

D: NA
J: TRBJ1-3
size: NA
V: TRBV29-1
CDR3: CSVEIRGKGTGNTIYF
DNA: TGCAGCGTTGAAATTCGGGGAAAAGGAACTGGAAACACCATATATTTT

D: NA
J: TRBJ1-2
size: NA
V: TRBV30
CDR3: CAWSVGRNYGYTF
DNA: TGTGCCTGGAGTGTAGGCAGGAACTATGGCTACACCTTC

D: NA
J: TRBJ1-2
size: NA
V: TRBV30
CDR3: CAGDNYSYTF
DNA: TGTGCCGGGGATAACTATAGCTACACCTTC

D: NA
J: TRBJ2-2
size: NA
V: TRBV6-5
CDR3: CASRVAGTLTGELFF
DNA: TGTGCCAGCAGGGTCGCTGGGACACTTACCGGGGAGCTGTTTTTT

D: TRBD1
J: TRBJ2-2
size: NA
V: TRBV5-6
CDR3: CASSFFWDSPNTGELFF
DNA: TGTGCCAGCAGCTTTTTTTGGGACAGTCCGAACACCGGGGAGCTGTTTTTT

D: TRBD1
J: TRBJ2-7
size: NA
V: TRBV10-2
CDR3: CASSSQGAIYEQYF
DNA: TGCGCCAGCAGCTCGCAGGGGGCGATCTACGAGCAGTACTTC

D: NA
J: TRBJ1-1
size: NA
V: TRBV6-5
CDR3: CASSYSRTRVVAFF
DNA: TGTGCCAGCAGTTACTCGCGGACTAGGGTGGTGGCTTTCTTT

D: TRBD2
J: TRBJ2-7
size: NA
V: TRBV5-4
CDR3: CASSPSSGRGYEQYF
DNA: TGTGCCAGCAGCCCCTCTAGCGGGAGGGGCTACGAGCAGTACTTC

D: NA
J: TRBJ1-4
size: few
V: TRBV19
CDR3: CASANPRGSEAEKLFF
DNA: TGTGCCAGTGCCAACCCGCGGGGGAGCGAGGCTGAAAAACTGTTTTTT

D: TRBD1
J: TRBJ2-2
size: once
V: TRBV3-1/TRBV3-2
CDR3: CASSSTGTGTTGELFF
DNA: TGTGCCAGCAGCTCTACCGGGACAGGTACCACCGGGGAGCTGTTTTTT

D: NA
J: TRBJ2-1
size: few
V: TRBV11-3
CDR3: CASSLGTSNEQFF
DNA: TGTGCCAGCAGCTTAGGAACTAGTAATGAGCAGTTCTTC

D: NA
J: TRBJ1-1
size: NA
V: TRBV7-6
CDR3: CASSLNSGRGSTEAFF
DNA: TGTGCCAGCAGCTTAAATTCAGGGCGGGGCAGCACTGAAGCTTTCTTT

D: TRBD2
J: TRBJ2-1
size: once
V: TRBV11-3
CDR3: CASSLHSGISYNEQFF
DNA: TGTGCCAGCAGCTTGCATAGCGGGATCTCCTACAATGAGCAGTTCTTC

D: NA
J: TRBJ2-2
size: few
V: TRBV2
CDR3: CASKDWSQAGELFF
DNA: TGTGCCAGCAAGGACTGGTCGCAGGCCGGGGAGCTGTTTTTT

D: TRBD2
J: TRBJ2-1
size: few
V: TRBV5-1
CDR3: CASSSGTSGTPWFF
DNA: TGCGCCAGCAGCTCCGGGACTAGCGGGACCCCGTGGTTCTTC

D: NA
J: TRBJ2-3
size: NA
V: TRBV18
CDR3: CASSTGMGHTDTQYF
DNA: TGTGCCAGCTCTACAGGGATGGGCCACACAGATACGCAGTATTTT

D: NA
J: TRBJ2-1
size: NA
V: TRBV18
CDR3: CASSGDTFNEQFF
DNA: TGTGCCAGCTCAGGGGACACGTTCAATGAGCAGTTCTTC

D: NA
J: TRBJ1-4
size: NA
V: TRBV6-5
CDR3: CASSQTDRSNEKLFF
DNA: TGTGCCAGCAGTCAAACCGACAGGTCTAATGAAAAACTGTTTTTT